The 13 T cell receptor beta chains given below trace back to one sample, sequenced in a study of CD8 T cells in ankylosing spondylitis. These receptors' targets are unknown. Study-wide findings and caveats: Seven to nine highly homologous variants formed a TCR beta motif that appeared characteristic of ankylosing spondylitis blood.

From the 5' RACE reads, TCRdb called clonotypes with MiXCR, one entry per CDR3 protein. In the table there are a few hundred thousand distinct CDR3 sequences, around 19% of which are singletons. Sequenced input: blood, either unsorted or a sorted T cell fraction (not recorded which). All receptors derive from a male donor with ankylosing spondylitis.

CDR3 protein: CASSIIPEDEQYF. The CDR3 nucleotides are TGTGCCAGCAGCATTATACCCGAGGACGAGCAGTACTTC. The chain couples TRBV7-3 to TRBJ2-7; no reliable D call. Germline-derived CDR1 and CDR2 are SGHTA and FQGTGA. Trimming stripped 5 bases from V and 5 bases from J, with 13 bases between. CDR3 length: 13 amino acids.

This clonotype has a count of ten or more. The chain employs TRBV11-2 and TRBJ2-1, with 7 bases matching TRBD2. This CDR3 is built from 16 residues. The J segment lost 7 bases and the V segment lost 0 bases, leaving 9 bases of the junction unmatched. The germline V gene has CDR1 SGHAT and CDR2 FQNNGV. CDR3 nucleotides: TGTGCCAGCAGCTTAGATATGACTAGCAACGGGAATGAGCAGTTCTTC. Protein: CASSLDMTSNGNEQFF. Together with reference TRBV11-2 and TRBJ2-1, the CDR3 gives the full variable domain: EAGVAQSPRYKIIEKRQSVAFWCNPISGHATLYWYQQILGQGPKLLIQFQNNGVVDDSQLPKDRFSAERLKGVDSTLKIQPAKLEDSAVYLCASSLDMTSNGNEQFFGPGTRLTVL.

The chain is built from TRBV10-3 and TRBJ1-4, with TRBD1 as a possible D gene (5 bases). CDR1 ENHRY and CDR2 SYGVKD come from the germline V gene. The CDR3 is 15 residues long. The germline V and J ends were trimmed by 0 bases and 6 bases, with 11 bases remaining between them. The CDR3 sequence is CAISESTLGDEKLFF. CDR3 nucleotides: TGTGCCATCAGTGAGTCTACATTAGGGGATGAAAAACTGTTTTTT.

The V call is TRBV24-1, the J call TRBJ2-5; D is uncertain. Germline lookup yields CDR1 KGHDR and CDR2 SFDVKD. Between the trimmed V and J ends, which lost 4 bases and 8 bases, there was a span of 10 bases. The CDR3 consists of 12 residues. As DNA, the CDR3 is TGTGCCACCAGTGACCCACCAGGAACCCAGTACTTC. Amino acids: CATSDPPGTQYF.

This clonotype appeared a few times. The V call is TRBV7-3, the J call TRBJ2-1; D is perhaps TRBD1 (5 bases). This CDR3 contains 16 residues. V lost 0 bases and J lost 4, with 13 bases in between. Germline V gives CDR1 SGHTA, CDR2 FQGTGA. CDR3 DNA: TGTGCCAGCAGCTTAACGGGTGGGGCCGGGTACAATGAGCAGTTCTTC. This gives the protein CASSLTGGAGYNEQFF.

Of note for this clonotype: The junction departs from germline at one end; a sequencing error may be responsible. This chain connects TRBV5-1 to TRBJ2-1; 8 bases are shared with TRBD2. CDR1 is SGHRS, CDR2 YFSETQ, per germline. The CDR3 totals 17 residues. The CDR3 is CASSLEGGRSAYDEQFF. Here the CDR3 DNA reads TGCGCCAGCAGCTTGGAGGGCGGGAGGTCTGCCTACGATGAGCAGTTCTTC.

A few counts support this clonotype. V is TRBV9 and J is TRBJ1-2; no reliable D call. The CDR3 runs to 14 residues. Trimming removed 0 bases at V and 7 bases at J, with 13 bases between. The germline CDR1 and CDR2 sequences are SGDLS and YYNGEE. The CDR3: CASSVGGVLAGYTF. The CDR3 DNA sequence: TGTGCCAGCAGCGTAGGTGGTGTGCTGGCTGGCTACACCTTC.

In this sample, this clonotype turned up a few times. The chain recombines TRBV4-1 with TRBJ1-1; a weak D match, TRBD1 (5 bases). Between the trimmed V and J ends, which lost 3 bases and 0 bases, there was a span of 11 bases. Germline V gene data show CDR1 as MGHRA and CDR2 as YSYEKL. The CDR3 has 15 residues. The CDR3 DNA reads as TGCGCCAGCAGCCACAGACAGTCTCTGAACACTGAAGCTTTCTTT. This translates into CASSHRQSLNTEAFF.

This rearrangement joins TRBV7-9 to TRBJ1-2, with a tentative D call TRBD1 (5 bases). Trimming stripped 2 bases from V and 6 bases from J, with 13 bases between. This CDR3 contains 14 residues. CDR1 is SEHNR and CDR2 is FQNEAQ in the germline V gene (reference sequence). CDR3 sequence (DNA): TGTGCCAGCAGCTTATATAGGGACGCCAATGGCTACACCTTC. Its translation: CASSLYRDANGYTF.

This chain links TRBV2 with TRBJ2-7, with 8 bases aligning to TRBD1. Trimming cost V 6 bases and J 2 bases; bases outside gene matches: 3. This CDR3 is built from 13 residues. Germline CDR1 reads SNHLY; CDR2 reads FYNNEI. The CDR3 DNA sequence: TGTGCCAGCAGATGGACAGGGACCTACGAGCAGTACTTC. Translation gives CASRWTGTYEQYF.

This clonotype was detected a few times. This chain uses TRBV12-3 or TRBV12-4 with TRBJ2-1; possibly TRBD2 for D (5 bases). Trimming removed 6 bases from V and 10 bases from J, with 16 bases in between. This CDR3 is built from 13 residues. The CDR3 sequence: CASSRGPVEEQFF. Written as DNA, the CDR3 is TGTGCCAGCAGCCGAGGGCCAGTAGAGGAGCAGTTCTTC.

The chain carries TRBV29-1 and TRBJ2-3, with 8 bases lining up with TRBD2. The germline CDR1 and CDR2 sequences are SQVTM and ANQGSEA. This CDR3 comprises 14 residues. V trimming: 2 bases; J trimming: 2 bases; junction bases outside the gene matches: 3. CDR3 region: CSVEREGITDTQYF. The CDR3 nucleotides read TGCAGCGTTGAACGGGAGGGAATCACAGATACGCAGTATTTT.

V gene TRBV20-1 combines with J gene TRBJ2-3; TRBD2 aligns across 9 bases. J lost 2 bases, V lost 0 bases, and 12 bases had no gene match. Germline-derived CDR1 and CDR2 are DFQATT and SNEGSKA (reference sequence). The CDR3 is made up of 18 amino acids. The CDR3 loop is CSARDPPEREVNTDTQYF. CDR3 DNA: TGCAGTGCTAGAGACCCCCCGGAGCGGGAGGTCAACACAGATACGCAGTATTTT.